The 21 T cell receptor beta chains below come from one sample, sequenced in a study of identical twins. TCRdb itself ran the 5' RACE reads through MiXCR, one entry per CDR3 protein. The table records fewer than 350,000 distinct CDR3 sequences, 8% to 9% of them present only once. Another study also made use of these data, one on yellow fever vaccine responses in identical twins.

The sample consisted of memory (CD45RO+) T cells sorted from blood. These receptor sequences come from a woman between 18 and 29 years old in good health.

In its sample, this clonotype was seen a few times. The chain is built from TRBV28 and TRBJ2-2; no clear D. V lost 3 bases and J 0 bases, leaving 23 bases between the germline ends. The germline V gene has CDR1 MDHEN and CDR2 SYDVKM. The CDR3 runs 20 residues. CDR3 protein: CASSFGLVLVRPANTGELFF. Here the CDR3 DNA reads TGTGCCAGCAGTTTCGGGCTAGTTTTAGTGAGGCCCGCGAACACCGGGGAGCTGTTTTTT. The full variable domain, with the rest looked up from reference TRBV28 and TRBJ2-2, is DVKVTQSSRYLVKRTGEKVFLECVQDMDHENMFWYRQDPGLGLRLIYFSYDVKMKEKGDIPEGYSVSREKKERFSLILESASTNQTSMYLCASSFGLVLVRPANTGELFFGEGSRLTVL.

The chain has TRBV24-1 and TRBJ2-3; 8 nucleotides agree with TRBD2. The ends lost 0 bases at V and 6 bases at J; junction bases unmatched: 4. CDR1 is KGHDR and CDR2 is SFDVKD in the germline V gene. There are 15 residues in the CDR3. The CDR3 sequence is CATSDLSGGGDTQYF. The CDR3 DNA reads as TGTGCCACCAGTGATTTGAGCGGGGGAGGGGATACGCAGTATTTT.

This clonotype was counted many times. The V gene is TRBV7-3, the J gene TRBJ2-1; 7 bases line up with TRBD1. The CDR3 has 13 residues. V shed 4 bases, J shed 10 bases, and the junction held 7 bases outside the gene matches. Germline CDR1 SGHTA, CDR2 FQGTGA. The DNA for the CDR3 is TGTGCCAGCAGCTACCAACCGGACAGGGAGCAGTTCTTC. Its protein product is CASSYQPDREQFF.

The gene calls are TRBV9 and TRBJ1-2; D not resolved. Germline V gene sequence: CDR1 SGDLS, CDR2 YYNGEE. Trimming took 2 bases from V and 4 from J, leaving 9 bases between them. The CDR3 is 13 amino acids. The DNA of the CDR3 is TGTGCCAGCAGCGTCCGGATAGGCTATGGCTACACCTTC. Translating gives CASSVRIGYGYTF. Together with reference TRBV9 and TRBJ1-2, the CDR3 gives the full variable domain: DSGVTQTPKHLITATGQRVTLRCSPRSGDLSVYWYQQSLDQGLQFLIQYYNGEERAKGNILERFSAQQFPDLHSELNLSSLELGDSALYFCASSVRIGYGYTFGSGTRLTVV.

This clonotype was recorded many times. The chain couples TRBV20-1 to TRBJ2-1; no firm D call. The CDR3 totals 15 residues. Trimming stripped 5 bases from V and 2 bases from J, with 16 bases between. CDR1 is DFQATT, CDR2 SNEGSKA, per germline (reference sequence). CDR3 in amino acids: CSARPLQLTYNEQFF. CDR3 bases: TGCAGTGCTCGACCACTACAGCTAACCTACAATGAGCAGTTCTTC.

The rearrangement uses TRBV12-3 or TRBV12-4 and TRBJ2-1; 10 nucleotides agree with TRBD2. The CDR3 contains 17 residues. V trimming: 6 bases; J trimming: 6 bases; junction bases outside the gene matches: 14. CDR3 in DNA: TGTGCCAGCAGCGGGGTTAGCGGGAGGCCCGGGTCCAATGAGCAGTTCTTC. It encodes CASSGVSGRPGSNEQFF.

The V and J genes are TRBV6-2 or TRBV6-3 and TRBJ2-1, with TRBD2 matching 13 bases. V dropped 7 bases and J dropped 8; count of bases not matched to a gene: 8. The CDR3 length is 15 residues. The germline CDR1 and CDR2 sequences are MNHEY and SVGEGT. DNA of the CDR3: TGTGCCAGCACTAAACTAGCGGGGGGGCCGTATGAGCAGTTCTTC. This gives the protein CASTKLAGGPYEQFF.

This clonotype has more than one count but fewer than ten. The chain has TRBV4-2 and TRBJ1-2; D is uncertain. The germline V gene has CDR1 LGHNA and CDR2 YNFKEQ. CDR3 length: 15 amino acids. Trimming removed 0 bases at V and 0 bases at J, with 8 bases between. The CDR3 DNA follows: TGTGCCAGCAGCCAAGAGAAGGAAACTAACTATGGCTACACCTTC. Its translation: CASSQEKETNYGYTF.

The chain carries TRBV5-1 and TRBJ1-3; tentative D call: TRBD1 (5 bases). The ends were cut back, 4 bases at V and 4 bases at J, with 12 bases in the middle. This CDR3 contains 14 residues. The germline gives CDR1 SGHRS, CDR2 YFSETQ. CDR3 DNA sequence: TGCGCCAGCAGCGAAGGGACGGGCGGAAACACCATATATTTT. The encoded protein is CASSEGTGGNTIYF.

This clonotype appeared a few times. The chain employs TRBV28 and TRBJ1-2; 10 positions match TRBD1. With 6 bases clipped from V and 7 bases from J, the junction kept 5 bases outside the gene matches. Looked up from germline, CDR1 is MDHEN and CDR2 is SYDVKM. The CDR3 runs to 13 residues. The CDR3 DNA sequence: TGTGCCAGCAGGGTGGGACAGGGGAGTGGCTACACCTTC. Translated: CASRVGQGSGYTF.

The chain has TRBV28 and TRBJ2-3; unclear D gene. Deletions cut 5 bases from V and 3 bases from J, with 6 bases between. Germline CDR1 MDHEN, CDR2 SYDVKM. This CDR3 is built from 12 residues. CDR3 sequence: CASSRFTDTQYF. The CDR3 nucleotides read TGTGCCAGCAGTAGATTTACAGATACGCAGTATTTT.

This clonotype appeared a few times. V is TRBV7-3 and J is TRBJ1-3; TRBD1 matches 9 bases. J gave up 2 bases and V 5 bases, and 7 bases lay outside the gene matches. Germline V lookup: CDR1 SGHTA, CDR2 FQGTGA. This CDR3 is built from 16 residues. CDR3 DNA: TGTGCCAGCAGCGCGGCGACAGGGGGGCCTGGAAACACCATATATTTT. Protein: CASSAATGGPGNTIYF.

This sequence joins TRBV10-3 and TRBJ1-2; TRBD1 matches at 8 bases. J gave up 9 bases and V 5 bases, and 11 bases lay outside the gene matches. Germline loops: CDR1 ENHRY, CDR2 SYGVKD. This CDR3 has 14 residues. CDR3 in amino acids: CAISIKVTGDSYTF. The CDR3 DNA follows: TGTGCCATCAGTATTAAGGTGACAGGGGATAGCTACACCTTC.

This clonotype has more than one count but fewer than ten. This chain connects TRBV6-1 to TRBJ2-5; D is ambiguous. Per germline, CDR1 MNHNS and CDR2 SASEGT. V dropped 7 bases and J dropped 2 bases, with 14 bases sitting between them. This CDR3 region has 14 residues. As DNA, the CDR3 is TGTGCCAGCATGGGTGACTGGGGACAAGAGACCCAGTACTTC. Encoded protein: CASMGDWGQETQYF.

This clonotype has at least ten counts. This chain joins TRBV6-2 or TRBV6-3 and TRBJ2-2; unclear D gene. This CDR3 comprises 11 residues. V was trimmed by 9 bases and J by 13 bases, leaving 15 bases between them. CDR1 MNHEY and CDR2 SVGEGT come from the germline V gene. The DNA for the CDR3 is TGTGCCAGTAGGGTGGTCGAGTCGCTGTTTTTT. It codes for CASRVVESLFF.

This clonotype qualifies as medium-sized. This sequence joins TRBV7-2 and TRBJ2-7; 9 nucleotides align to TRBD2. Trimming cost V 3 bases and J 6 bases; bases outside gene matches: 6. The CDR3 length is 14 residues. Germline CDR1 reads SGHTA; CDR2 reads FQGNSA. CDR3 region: CASSFSGSFSEQYF. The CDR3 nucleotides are TGTGCCAGCAGCTTTAGCGGGAGTTTCTCCGAGCAGTACTTC.

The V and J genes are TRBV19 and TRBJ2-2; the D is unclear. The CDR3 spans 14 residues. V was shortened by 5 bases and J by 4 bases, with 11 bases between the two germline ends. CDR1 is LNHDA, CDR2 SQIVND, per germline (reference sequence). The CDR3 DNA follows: TGTGCCAGTAGTTCAAGACGGAGCACCGGGGAGCTGTTTTTT. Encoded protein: CASSSRRSTGELFF.

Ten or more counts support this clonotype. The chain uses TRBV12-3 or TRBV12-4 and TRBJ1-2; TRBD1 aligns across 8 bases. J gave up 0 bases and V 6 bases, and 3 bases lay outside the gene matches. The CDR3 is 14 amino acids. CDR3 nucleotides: TGTGCCAGCAGGACAGGGGCAACTAACTATGGCTACACCTTC. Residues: CASRTGATNYGYTF.

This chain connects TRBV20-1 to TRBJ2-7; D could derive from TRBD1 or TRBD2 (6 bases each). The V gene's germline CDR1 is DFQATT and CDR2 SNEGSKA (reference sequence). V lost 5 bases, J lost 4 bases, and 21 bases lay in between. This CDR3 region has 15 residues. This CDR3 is CSALSNPGAGYEQYF. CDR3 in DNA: TGCAGTGCTCTATCTAACCCGGGGGCCGGTTACGAGCAGTACTTC.

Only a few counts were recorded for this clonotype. The CDR3 loop reads CASSPQWGNQPQHF. Written as DNA, the CDR3 is TGTGCCAGCAGCCCCCAATGGGGCAATCAGCCCCAGCATTTT. The chain carries TRBV7-8 and TRBJ1-5; no reliable D call. The germline gives CDR1 SGHVS, CDR2 FQNEAQ. V shed 5 bases and J shed 2 bases, with 10 bases lying between them. CDR3 length: 14 residues.

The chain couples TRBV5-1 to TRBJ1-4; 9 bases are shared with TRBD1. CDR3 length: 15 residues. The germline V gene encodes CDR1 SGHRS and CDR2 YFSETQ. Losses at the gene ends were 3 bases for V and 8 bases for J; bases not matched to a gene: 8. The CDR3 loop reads CASSWGQGSGEKLFF. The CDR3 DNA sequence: TGCGCCAGCAGCTGGGGACAGGGTTCGGGCGAAAAACTGTTTTTT.